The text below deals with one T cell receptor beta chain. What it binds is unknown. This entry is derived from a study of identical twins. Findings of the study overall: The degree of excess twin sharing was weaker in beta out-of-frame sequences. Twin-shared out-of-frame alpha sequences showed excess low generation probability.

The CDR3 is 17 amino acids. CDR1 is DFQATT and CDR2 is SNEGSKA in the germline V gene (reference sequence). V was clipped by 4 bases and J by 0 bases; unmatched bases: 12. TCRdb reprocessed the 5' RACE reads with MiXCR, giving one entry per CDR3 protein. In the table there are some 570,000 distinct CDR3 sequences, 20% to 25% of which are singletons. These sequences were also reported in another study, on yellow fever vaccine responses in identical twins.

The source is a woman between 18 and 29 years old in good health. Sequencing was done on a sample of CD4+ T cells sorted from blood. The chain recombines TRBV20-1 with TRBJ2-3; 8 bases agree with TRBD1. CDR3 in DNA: TGCAGTGCTATAAAACAGGGGGTTCTGTCTAGCACAGATACGCAGTATTTT. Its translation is CSAIKQGVLSSTDTQYF.